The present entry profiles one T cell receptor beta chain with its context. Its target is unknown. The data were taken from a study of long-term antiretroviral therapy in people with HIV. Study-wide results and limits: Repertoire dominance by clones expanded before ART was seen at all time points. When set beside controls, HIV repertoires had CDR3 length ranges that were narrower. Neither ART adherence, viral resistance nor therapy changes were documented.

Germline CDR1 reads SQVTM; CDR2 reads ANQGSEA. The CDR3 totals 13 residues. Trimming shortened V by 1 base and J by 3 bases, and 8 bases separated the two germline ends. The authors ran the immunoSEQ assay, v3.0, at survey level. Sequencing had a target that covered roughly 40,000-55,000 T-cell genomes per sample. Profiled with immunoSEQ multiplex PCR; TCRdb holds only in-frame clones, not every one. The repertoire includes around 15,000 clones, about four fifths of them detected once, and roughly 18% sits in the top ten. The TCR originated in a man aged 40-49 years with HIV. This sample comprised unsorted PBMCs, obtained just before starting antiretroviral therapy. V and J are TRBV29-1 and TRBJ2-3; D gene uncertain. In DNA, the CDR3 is TGCAGCGTTGAAGTCCGGACGACAGATACGCAGTATTTT. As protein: CSVEVRTTDTQYF.